This T cell receptor (beta chain) derives from a study of blood T cells in healthy people across ages. This clonotype was observed a handful of times. Healthy Russian Caucasian donors spanned ages about 6 to 90 years. Primers used in a second PCR of roughly 6 to 11 cycles were a sample-barcoded 5' primer and a J-beta primer mix. Every cDNA was tagged by a template-switch adaptor with 12 random nucleotides. TCRdb analysed the 5' RACE reads with MiXCR anew, one entry per CDR3 protein. The sample yields 600,000 to 900,000 distinct CDR3 sequences, roughly 25% seen once. The CDR3 runs to 14 residues. The V gene's germline CDR1 is LGHDT and CDR2 YNNKEL (reference sequence). The ends were cut back, 3 bases at V and 3 bases at J, with 12 bases in the middle. This sample also appeared in a second study, on T cells of mothers and their children. Turning to that study: A few healthy Caucasian mothers and their six children were the donors.

The sequenced material came from blood. V usage is TRBV3-1 and J usage is TRBJ2-7; D may be TRBD2 (6 bases). The receptor was isolated from a boy between 10 and 17 years old in good health. The CDR3 bases are TGTGCCAGCAGCCATCTTGGGCGGGGCTACGAGCAGTACTTC. It is translated as CASSHLGRGYEQYF.